The 11 T cell receptor beta chains reported below all come from one sample, sequenced in a study of blood T cell repertoires in COVID-19. Repertoires were generated with immunoSEQ multiplex PCR, while TCRdb's copy carries only in-frame clones and drops some. Counted here are 150,000 to 200,000 clones, 84% occurring once; the ten biggest clones make up less than 3.5%. Sample: PBMCs or T cells enriched from blood (not recorded which). These receptors originate from a woman in her twenties or thirties who had been exposed to COVID-19.

The chain is built from TRBV7-2 and TRBJ1-1, with TRBD1 matching 7 bases. V lost 7 bases, J lost 11 bases, and 13 bases stayed unmatched. CDR1 SGHTA and CDR2 FQGNSA come from the germline V gene. CDR3 length equals 13 residues. Here the CDR3 DNA reads TGTGCCAGCACCGGGACAGCCCTTTTCGCCGCTTTCTTT. The encoded protein is CASTGTALFAAFF.

The genes are TRBV20-1 and TRBJ1-2; TRBD1 is a possible D gene (5 bases). The CDR3 is 14 amino acids. The V gene's germline CDR1 is DFQATT and CDR2 SNEGSKA (reference sequence). The ends were cut back, 3 bases at V and 5 bases at J, with 16 bases in the middle. The DNA of the CDR3 is TGCAGTGCTAGTCCCCGCGACAGACGATATGGCTACACCTTC. This gives the protein CSASPRDRRYGYTF.

The chain recombines TRBV6-1 with TRBJ2-5; 8 bases fit TRBD2. CDR1 is MNHNS, CDR2 SASEGT, per germline. The V segment lost 4 bases and the J segment 2 bases; nucleotides outside the gene matches: 12. This CDR3 is built from 17 residues. The CDR3 sequence: CASSGYGRGGAQETQYF. CDR3 nucleotides: TGTGCCAGCAGTGGTTACGGGAGGGGCGGCGCACAAGAGACCCAGTACTTC.

V and J are TRBV5-4 and TRBJ2-3; tentative D call: TRBD2 (6 bases). The CDR3 runs to 13 residues. The V gene lost 5 bases and the J gene lost 4 bases, with 11 bases spanning the gap. Germline CDR1 SGHNT, CDR2 YYREEE (reference sequence). CDR3 sequence (DNA): TGTGCCAGCAGATTCGGGGGTGCAGATACGCAGTATTTT. Translation gives CASRFGGADTQYF.

Turning to this clone: One end of the junction varies from germline; a read error may be responsible. The chain uses TRBV5-5 and TRBJ2-7, with 8 bases fitting TRBD1. CDR1 is SGHKS, CDR2 YYEKEE, per germline (reference sequence). The CDR3 covers 16 residues. The CDR3 loop is CASSLDTQGAHNPRLF. The CDR3 nucleotides are TGTGCCAGCAGCTTGGATACGCAGGGGGCTCATAACCCCCGTTTATTC.

The chain carries TRBV6-4 and TRBJ1-2, with a possible D match to TRBD1 (5 bases). The V end lost 6 bases, the J end lost 4 bases, and 15 bases lay between the germline ends. The CDR3 runs to 14 residues. Germline V lookup: CDR1 MRHNA, CDR2 SNTAGT. The CDR3 coding sequence is TGTGCCAGCAGACGGGACTCGGAGGGCTATGGCTACACCTTC. Translated, it gives CASRRDSEGYGYTF.

The J gene is TRBJ2-2, the V gene TRBV7-9; no clear D. Trimming removed 4 bases from V and 4 bases from J, with 10 bases in between. Germline values: CDR1 SEHNR, CDR2 FQNEAQ (reference sequence). The CDR3 loop spans 14 amino acids. In DNA form, the CDR3 reads TGTGCCAGCAGCTACATGCATTCCACCGGGGAGCTGTTTTTT. Protein: CASSYMHSTGELFF.

This clone was seen at least ten times. The CDR3 protein is CASSYSPGGGTYGYTF. The CDR3, as DNA: TGTGCCAGCAGTTACTCTCCCGGCGGGGGGACGTACGGCTACACCTTC. The rearrangement joins TRBV6-2 or TRBV6-3 to TRBJ1-2; tentatively, D is TRBD1 (5 bases). Trimming left V 0 bases short and J 8 bases short, with 19 bases between. Per the germline V gene, CDR1 is MNHEY and CDR2 is SVGEGT. This CDR3 comprises 16 residues.

This clone has a handful of counts. The chain has TRBV7-7 and TRBJ2-5, with TRBD1 identical over 10 bases. This CDR3 region has 16 residues. Germline V gene sequence: CDR1 SSHAT, CDR2 FNYEAQ (reference sequence). Trimming removed 3 bases from V and 3 bases from J; junction bases left unmatched: 7. DNA of the CDR3: TGTGCCAGCAGCTTCGGTGGTGGGACAGGGGAAGAGACCCAGTACTTC. It is translated as CASSFGGGTGEETQYF.

This chain joins TRBV29-1 and TRBJ1-2; a weak D match, TRBD1 (6 bases). V was shortened by 1 base and J by 6 bases, with 12 bases between the two germline ends. CDR3 length: 13 residues. Germline lookup yields CDR1 SQVTM and CDR2 ANQGSEA. CDR3 protein: CSVEVVQGNGYTF. DNA for the CDR3: TGCAGCGTTGAAGTCGTTCAGGGGAATGGCTACACCTTC.

The chain is built from TRBV7-2 and TRBJ2-3; 7 nucleotides align to TRBD2. Losses at the gene ends were 1 base for V and 0 bases for J; bases not matched to a gene: 4. Germline-derived CDR1 and CDR2 are SGHTA and FQGNSA. The CDR3 length is 16 residues. This CDR3 reads CASSLVASGSTDTQYF. DNA of the CDR3: TGTGCCAGCAGCTTAGTCGCTAGCGGAAGCACAGATACGCAGTATTTT.